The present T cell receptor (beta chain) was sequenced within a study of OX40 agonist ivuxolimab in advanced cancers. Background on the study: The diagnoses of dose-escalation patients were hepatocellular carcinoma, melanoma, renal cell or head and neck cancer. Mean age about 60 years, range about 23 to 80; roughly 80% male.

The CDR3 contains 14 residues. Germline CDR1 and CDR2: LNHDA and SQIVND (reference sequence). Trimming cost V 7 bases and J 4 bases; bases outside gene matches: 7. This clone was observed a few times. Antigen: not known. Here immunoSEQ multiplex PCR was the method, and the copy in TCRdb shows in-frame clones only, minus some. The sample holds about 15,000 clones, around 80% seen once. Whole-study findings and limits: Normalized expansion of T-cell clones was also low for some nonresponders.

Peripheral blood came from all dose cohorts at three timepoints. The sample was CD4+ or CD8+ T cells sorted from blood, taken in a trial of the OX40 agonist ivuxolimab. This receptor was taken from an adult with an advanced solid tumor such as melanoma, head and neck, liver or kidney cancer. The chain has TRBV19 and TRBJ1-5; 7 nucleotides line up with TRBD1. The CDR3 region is CASNPGQKNQPQHF. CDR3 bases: TGTGCCAGTAATCCGGGACAGAAAAATCAGCCCCAGCATTTT.